Below, 18 T cell receptor beta chains from the same sample are listed, as sequenced in a study of blood T cell repertoires in COVID-19. The data were produced by immunoSEQ multiplex PCR, yet TCRdb's version contains in-frame clones alone and is incomplete. This sample has 250,000 to 300,000 clones; 85% to 90% occur once, and the top ten carry approximately 1.8%. Sequenced input: PBMCs or T cells enriched from blood (not recorded which). These receptors were collected from a woman between 55 and 75 years old who had recovered from COVID-19.

The chain uses TRBV11-3 and TRBJ1-1; D might be TRBD1 (5 bases). Germline V gene data show CDR1 as SGHNT and CDR2 as YENEEA. The CDR3 extends over 14 amino acids. The V gene lost 10 bases and the J gene lost 1 base, with 16 bases spanning the gap. CDR3 sequence (DNA): TGTGCCACCGCGGGGGGGAATACGAACACTGAAGCTTTCTTT. Translated: CATAGGNTNTEAFF.

The gene calls are TRBV9 and TRBJ1-1, with a tentative D call TRBD1 (6 bases). CDR1 and CDR2 (germline): SGDLS, YYNGEE. V shed 2 bases and J shed 0 bases, with 8 bases lying between them. The CDR3 extends over 14 amino acids. CDR3 nucleotides: TGTGCCAGCAGCGTGGACAGCATGAACACTGAAGCTTTCTTT. Translated, it gives CASSVDSMNTEAFF.

This clone was observed a few times. The chain combines TRBV24-1 with TRBJ1-4; TRBD1 matches at 7 bases. Germline V gene data show CDR1 as KGHDR and CDR2 as SFDVKD. Trimming cost V 3 bases and J 2 bases; bases outside gene matches: 11. CDR3 length: 18 amino acids. CDR3: CATSDGGFGTATNEKLFF. DNA for the CDR3: TGTGCCACCAGTGATGGCGGTTTCGGGACAGCCACTAATGAAAAACTGTTTTTT.

This clone was observed once. Here the CDR3 DNA reads TGTGCCAGCAGCTTAGCCGAGAGCGGAGCTTTCTTT. Translated, it gives CASSLAESGAFF. The V and J genes are TRBV7-9 and TRBJ1-1; D is ambiguous. Trimming cost V 0 bases and J 10 bases, with 9 bases left between them. Germline V gene lookup returns CDR1 SEHNR and CDR2 FQNEAQ (reference sequence). The CDR3 has 12 residues.

The chain employs TRBV3-1 (or the pseudogene TRBV3-2) and TRBJ2-1; D unresolved. Germline loops: CDR1 LGHDT, CDR2 YNNKEL (reference sequence). The CDR3 spans 17 residues. Between the trimmed V and J ends, which lost 0 bases and 0 bases, there was a span of 12 bases. The CDR3 sequence: CASSQEAGGFSYNEQFF. The CDR3, as DNA: TGTGCCAGCAGCCAAGAGGCCGGCGGTTTCTCCTACAATGAGCAGTTCTTC.

The chain has TRBV3-1 (or the pseudogene TRBV3-2) and TRBJ2-7, with 7 bases aligning to TRBD1. Per germline, CDR1 LGHDT and CDR2 YNNKEL (reference sequence). V was pared by 1 base and J by 3 bases, with 6 bases of the junction left unmatched. There are 15 residues in the CDR3. This CDR3 is CASSQGRDRFYEQYF. Here the CDR3 DNA reads TGTGCCAGCAGCCAAGGCCGGGACAGATTCTACGAGCAGTACTTC.

Worth noting for this clone: Other DNA sequences in the same sample also yield this CDR3. The chain links TRBV28 to TRBJ1-2; 7 bases are a match to TRBD1. Looked up from germline, CDR1 is MDHEN and CDR2 is SYDVKM. The CDR3 has 15 amino acids. Unmatched junction bases numbered 8, after V lost 4 bases and J lost 3 bases. The CDR3 loop is CASSSPRQGDYGYTF. The CDR3 DNA reads TGTGCCAGCAGTTCCCCCCGACAGGGAGACTATGGCTACACCTTC.

The rearrangement joins TRBV2 to TRBJ2-5; 8 bases are a match to TRBD1. V was clipped by 2 bases and J by 6 bases; unmatched bases: 5. The CDR3 contains 14 residues. From germline, CDR1 is SNHLY and CDR2 FYNNEI. DNA of the CDR3: TGTGCCAGCAGTGAAAGGACAGGGCGACAGACCCAGTACTTC. Amino acid sequence: CASSERTGRQTQYF.

The chain links TRBV9 to TRBJ2-1; 12 bases line up with TRBD2. Germline-derived CDR1 and CDR2 are SGDLS and YYNGEE. The V gene end was trimmed by 0 bases and the J gene end by 7 bases; junction bases not matched to a gene: 8. There are 17 residues in the CDR3. The chain's CDR3 is CASSVASGGAVWNEQFF. In DNA, the CDR3 is TGTGCCAGCAGCGTAGCTAGCGGGGGGGCGGTTTGGAATGAGCAGTTCTTC.

The rearrangement links TRBV28 to TRBJ2-3; 7 bases agree with TRBD2. With 2 bases clipped from V and 5 bases from J, the junction kept 4 bases outside the gene matches. The CDR3 sequence is 14 residues long. CDR1 MDHEN and CDR2 SYDVKM come from the germline V gene. The DNA of the CDR3 is TGTGCCAGCAGTTTAACAGCGGGATTAGATACGCAGTATTTT. Translating gives CASSLTAGLDTQYF.

The chain carries TRBV29-1 and TRBJ2-1, with no clear D. Germline-derived CDR1 and CDR2 are SQVTM and ANQGSEA. CDR3 length: 13 amino acids. Trimming took off 0 bases at V and 0 bases at J, with 3 bases between the two ends. In DNA, the CDR3 is TGCAGCGTTGAAGACAGCTCCTACAATGAGCAGTTCTTC. As protein: CSVEDSSYNEQFF.

This chain uses TRBV6-5 with TRBJ2-1, with TRBD2 as a possible D gene (6 bases). V was clipped by 5 bases and J by 8 bases, with 10 bases between them. Germline V CDR1 and CDR2: MNHEY, SVGAGI. The CDR3 is 12 residues long. The CDR3 DNA follows: TGTGCCAGCAGTCCCGGGGGTGATGAGCAGTTCTTC. Translated: CASSPGGDEQFF.

The gene calls are TRBV2 and TRBJ1-1; D may be TRBD1 (6 bases). This CDR3 comprises 13 residues. The V and J ends lost 8 bases and 4 bases respectively, with 14 bases between them. Germline assignment: CDR1 SNHLY and CDR2 FYNNEI. The CDR3 bases are TGTGCCAGCCTCGGACAGTGGGGCACTGAAGCTTTCTTT. It is translated as CASLGQWGTEAFF.

V usage is TRBV29-1 and J usage is TRBJ1-5; D unclear. The CDR3 extends over 13 amino acids. Germline assignment: CDR1 SQVTM and CDR2 ANQGSEA. This CDR3 reads CSVVENTNQPQHF. The DNA of the CDR3 is TGCAGTGTGGTTGAGAATACTAATCAGCCCCAGCATTTT. The complete variable domain, with remaining parts taken from reference TRBV29-1 and TRBJ1-5, reads SAVISQKPSRDICQRGTSLTIQCQVDSQVTMMFWYRQQPGQSLTLIATANQGSEATYESGFVIDKFPISRPNLTFSTLTVSNMSPEDSSIYLCSVVENTNQPQHFGDGTRLSIL.

The chain is built from TRBV5-6 and TRBJ1-1, with 7 bases identical to TRBD1. Germline assignment: CDR1 SGHDT and CDR2 YYEEEE. The CDR3 loop spans 14 amino acids. Trimming cost V 4 bases and J 3 bases; bases outside gene matches: 6. Here the CDR3 DNA reads TGTGCCAGCAGCCCACAGGGGAAGGACACTGAAGCTTTCTTT. Its protein product is CASSPQGKDTEAFF.

V usage is TRBV4-2 and J usage is TRBJ1-2; D unresolved. This CDR3 is 14 amino acids long. Germline V gene data show CDR1 as LGHNA and CDR2 as YNFKEQ. Trimming stripped 0 bases from V and 8 bases from J, with 13 bases between. CDR3 coding DNA: TGTGCCAGCAGCCAAGATAACGGCGGGCGAGGCTACACCTTC. Encoded protein: CASSQDNGGRGYTF.

This clone was found a few times. This chain links TRBV19 with TRBJ2-5; TRBD1 matches at 9 bases. The junction had 6 bases not matched to a gene; V was cut back by 5 bases and J by 2 bases. Germline loops: CDR1 LNHDA, CDR2 SQIVND (reference sequence). This CDR3 is 15 amino acids long. CDR3 in DNA: TGTGCCAGTAGTGCAACCGGGACAGGGCAAGAGACCCAGTACTTC. It translates to CASSATGTGQETQYF.

This clone was observed once. This chain joins TRBV6-5 and TRBJ2-2, with D perhaps matching TRBD1 (6 bases). CDR3 length: 14 residues. Per germline, CDR1 MNHEY and CDR2 SVGAGI. V lost 11 bases to trimming and J lost 4 bases, with 17 bases between them. The CDR3 nucleotides are TGTGCCGCTACCGCTACAGGGATCACCGGGGAGCTGTTTTTT. It specifies CAATATGITGELFF.